One sample yielded the 16 T cell receptor beta chains listed below, sequenced in a study of memory CD8 T cells in hepatitis C reinfection. Sequencing used immunoSEQ multiplex PCR; TCRdb keeps in-frame clones, though not all of them. The sample holds roughly 43,000 clones, more than 75% seen once. The time point: peak reinfection, 3 to 8 weeks after reinfection detection. No in vitro expansion preceded TCR sequencing of the sorted cells. Sequenced sample: naive CD8+ T cells sorted from blood. The receptors derive from a man in his late teens or twenties with hepatitis C virus infection.

V is TRBV30 and J is TRBJ2-2; 7 bases match TRBD2. The CDR3 runs 14 residues. The germline CDR1 and CDR2 sequences are GTSNPN and SVGIG (reference sequence). V lost 1 base to trimming and J lost 6 bases; unmatched junction nucleotides: 5. CDR3 DNA: TGTGCCTGGAGTGGGGGGGGAGTCCCCGGGGAGCTGTTTTTT. This gives the protein CAWSGGGVPGELFF.

The chain recombines TRBV7-3 with TRBJ2-2, with 10 bases lining up with TRBD1. The V gene end was trimmed by 1 base and the J gene end by 5 bases; junction bases not matched to a gene: 7. In germline, CDR1 is SGHTA, CDR2 FQGTGA. CDR3 length: 17 residues. The CDR3 sequence is CASSLNLGQGRTGELFF. The CDR3 DNA reads TGTGCCAGCAGCTTAAATTTGGGACAGGGGCGGACCGGGGAGCTGTTTTTT.

The chain couples TRBV7-6 to TRBJ1-2; D unresolved. Germline CDR1 is SGHVS and CDR2 is FNYEAQ. The CDR3 is 13 residues long. The V end lost 2 bases, the J end lost 4 bases, and 8 bases lay between the germline ends. The CDR3 sequence: CASSLSSGYGYTF. Written as DNA, the CDR3 is TGTGCCAGCAGCTTATCCTCGGGCTATGGCTACACCTTC.

As concerns this clone: This same CDR3 is encoded by further DNA sequences in the sample. The chain carries TRBV27 and TRBJ2-7; 8 nucleotides align to TRBD1. V was clipped by 2 bases and J by 6 bases; unmatched bases: 3. CDR3 length: 13 residues. Germline CDR1 reads MNHEY; CDR2 reads SMNVEV (reference sequence). The CDR3 sequence is CASSLQGAGEQYF. CDR3 nucleotides: TGTGCCAGCAGTTTACAGGGGGCGGGCGAGCAGTACTTC.

The CDR3 here is CASRAGGLNTEAFF. The CDR3 DNA sequence: TGTGCCAGCAGGGCAGGGGGCCTAAACACTGAAGCTTTCTTT. The gene calls are TRBV6-1 and TRBJ1-1; 8 bases align to TRBD1. The CDR3 spans 14 residues. Germline assignment: CDR1 MNHNS and CDR2 SASEGT. V trimming: 6 bases; J trimming: 2 bases; junction bases outside the gene matches: 5.

The chain employs TRBV5-4 and TRBJ2-4; possibly TRBD2 for D (5 bases). The germline V gene encodes CDR1 SGHNT and CDR2 YYREEE (reference sequence). The CDR3 sequence is 16 residues long. V was trimmed by 3 bases and J by 2 bases, leaving 15 bases between them. The CDR3 reads CASSSSGSGSKNIQYF. In nucleotides, the CDR3 is TGTGCCAGCAGCTCTTCGGGATCAGGTTCCAAAAACATTCAGTACTTC.

In regard to this clone: The sample contains more than one DNA sequence encoding this CDR3. V is TRBV27 and J is TRBJ2-1; D is ambiguous. The CDR3 extends over 13 amino acids. Trimming cost V 6 bases and J 4 bases, with 10 bases left between them. In germline, CDR1 is MNHEY, CDR2 SMNVEV (reference sequence). CDR3 region: CASSLSLYNEQFF. The CDR3 DNA reads TGTGCCAGCAGCCTATCCTTATACAATGAGCAGTTCTTC.

The chain couples TRBV5-1 to TRBJ2-7; 9 bases line up with TRBD1. CDR3 length equals 13 residues. V lost 7 bases and J lost 7; bases outside the gene matches: 9. CDR1 SGHRS and CDR2 YFSETQ come from the germline V gene. The CDR3, as DNA: TGCGCCAGCGGTCAACAGGGGGCTTATGAGCAGTACTTC. This codes for CASGQQGAYEQYF.

The rearrangement links TRBV7-9 to TRBJ2-3; D is possibly TRBD1 (6 bases). V was shortened by 5 bases and J by 2 bases, with 14 bases between the two germline ends. CDR1 is SEHNR and CDR2 is FQNEAQ in the germline V gene (reference sequence). The CDR3 covers 15 residues. This CDR3 is CASSVSRGVTDTQYF. In DNA form, the CDR3 reads TGTGCCAGCAGCGTATCCAGGGGAGTCACAGATACGCAGTATTTT.

The genes are TRBV27 and TRBJ2-6; possible D gene TRBD2, 5 bases. CDR3 length: 16 residues. V was trimmed by 9 bases and J by 1 base, leaving 16 bases between them. Germline V lookup: CDR1 MNHEY, CDR2 SMNVEV (reference sequence). DNA of the CDR3: TGTGCCAGGAGGGAGACTAAGGAGTCTGGGGCCAACGTCCTGACTTTC. This codes for CARRETKESGANVLTF.

This clone was seen once. The chain links TRBV29-1 to TRBJ2-7; D possibly corresponds to TRBD1 (5 bases). Per the germline V gene, CDR1 is SQVTM and CDR2 is ANQGSEA. V was shortened by 6 bases and J by 3 bases, with 15 bases between the two germline ends. The CDR3 runs 13 residues. For the CDR3, the DNA is TGCAGCGTACTACAGGATAACCTCTACGAGCAGTACTTC. As protein: CSVLQDNLYEQYF.

The rearrangement links TRBV19 to TRBJ1-6; 7 positions agree with TRBD1. Trimming at V came to 5 bases and at J to 9 bases, leaving 10 bases not matched to a gene. CDR1 is LNHDA and CDR2 is SQIVND in the germline V gene (reference sequence). The CDR3 extends over 15 amino acids. CDR3 DNA sequence: TGTGCCAGTAGTGCCGACAGGGATATAGGTTCACCCCTCCACTTT. Encoded protein: CASSADRDIGSPLHF.

This chain uses TRBV9 with TRBJ1-6; 12 nucleotides agree with TRBD1. Germline trimming cut 4 bases from V and 10 bases from J; bases unmatched to any gene: 3. The CDR3 has 14 amino acids. Germline V gene sequence: CDR1 SGDLS, CDR2 YYNGEE. The CDR3 protein is CASSRGTGGSPLHF. CDR3 nucleotides: TGTGCCAGCAGCCGGGGGACAGGGGGCTCACCCCTCCACTTT.

This clone was seen just once. The chain joins TRBV19 to TRBJ1-6; D may be TRBD1 (5 bases). The V end was cut by 3 bases, the J end by 10 bases, with 10 bases between. The CDR3 runs to 13 residues. CDR1 and CDR2 from the germline V gene are LNHDA and SQIVND (reference sequence). The CDR3 DNA reads TGTGCCAGTAGTATGCAGGGTGACTCACCCCTCCACTTT. This encodes CASSMQGDSPLHF.

The chain couples TRBV7-9 to TRBJ2-7; perhaps TRBD2 as D (7 bases). The V gene lost 3 bases and the J gene lost 7 bases, with 10 bases spanning the gap. Looked up from germline, CDR1 is SEHNR and CDR2 is FQNEAQ (reference sequence). The CDR3 consists of 12 residues. The chain's CDR3 is CASSLGGGEQYF. CDR3 nucleotides: TGTGCCAGCAGCTTGGGAGGGGGTGAGCAGTACTTC.

This clone has a handful of counts. The chain has TRBV5-1 and TRBJ1-4; 9 bases match TRBD1. Germline CDR1 SGHRS, CDR2 YFSETQ. The CDR3 totals 13 residues. V trimming: 7 bases; J trimming: 5 bases; junction bases outside the gene matches: 3. The CDR3 is CASSQGANEKLFF. The CDR3 region has the DNA TGCGCCAGCTCACAGGGGGCAAATGAAAAACTGTTTTTT.